The clone carrying this T cell receptor beta chain showed up just a few times. Its antigen is undetermined. The sample originates from a study of beta chain features in type 1 diabetes. The overall study: The examined sorted cells totaled about 98 million across samples. Study outcomes and limitations: The naive, central memory and Treg TCRB repertoires of patients appeared to be more similar to one another than those of healthy donors. A pattern of fewer insertions and more deletions at VDJ junctions was seen in type 1 diabetes patients.

Sequencing targeted expressed TCRB transcripts, as all isolated RNA had been reverse transcribed. The average read count of naive, central memory and regulatory T cell samples was about 3.57 million. Data came from immunoSEQ multiplex PCR; TCRdb stores just in-frame clones and leaves some out. The table lists 200,000 to 250,000 clones, 13% to 15% of them singletons. This receptor was taken from a middle-aged woman in good health. Sequenced: naive CD4+ T cells from blood.

The CDR3 here is CASSTGQGAAQETQYF. The CDR3 nucleotides read TGTGCCAGCAGCACAGGACAGGGCGCGGCTCAAGAGACCCAGTACTTC. The genes are TRBV11-3 and TRBJ2-5; 8 bases match TRBD1. Trimming at V came to 5 bases and at J to 2 bases, leaving 10 bases not matched to a gene. Germline loops: CDR1 SGHNT, CDR2 YENEEA. The CDR3 contains 16 residues.